A selection of T cell receptor beta chains follows, all from one sample in a study of human T cells and chemical hapten exposure. One entry per CDR3 protein, called by TCRdb with MiXCR from the RACE reads. Of more than 150,000 distinct CDR3 sequences in the sample, 24% were seen once. This specimen consisted of whole blood, obtained in connection with sensitization to the hapten diphenylcyclopropenone (DPC). Receptors originate from a woman aged 40 to 50 with alopecia areata. Some clones in this sample may be carry-over from other donors' samples. Each CDR3 is given without its conserved first and last residue.

V,length,J,CDR3
TRBV12-3/TRBV12-4,13,TRBJ2-7,ASSPRGMASYEQY
TRBV2,11,TRBJ1-5,ASSESENQPQH
TRBV4-1,13,TRBJ1-5,ASSQFHDSNQPQH
TRBV9,13,TRBJ2-5,ASSVGVTEIETQY
TRBV7-9,12,TRBJ1-1,ASSLSGSNTEAF
TRBV18,12,TRBJ1-4,ASSPTGRNEKLF
TRBV28,10,TRBJ1-1,ASALLNTEAF
TRBV7-7,10,TRBJ2-3,ASSSGSGTQY
TRBV9,13,TRBJ2-7,ASSVAGTGSGEQY
TRBV5-1,14,TRBJ2-7,ASSPGHLGQIYEQY
TRBV7-8,11,TRBJ2-3,ASSPAVADTQY